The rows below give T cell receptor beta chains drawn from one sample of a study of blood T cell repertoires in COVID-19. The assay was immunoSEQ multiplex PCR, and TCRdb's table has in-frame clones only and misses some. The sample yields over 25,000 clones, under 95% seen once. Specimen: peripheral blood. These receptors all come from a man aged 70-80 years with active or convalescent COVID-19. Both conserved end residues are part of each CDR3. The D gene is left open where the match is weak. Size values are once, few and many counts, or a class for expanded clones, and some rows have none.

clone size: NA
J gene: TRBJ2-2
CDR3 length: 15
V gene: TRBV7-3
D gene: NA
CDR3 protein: CASSLSSARSGELFF
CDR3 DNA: TGTGCCAGCAGCTTAAGTTCAGCTAGGTCCGGGGAGCTGTTTTTT

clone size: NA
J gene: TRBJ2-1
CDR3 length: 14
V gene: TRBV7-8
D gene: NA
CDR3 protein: CASSLQQGNNEQFF
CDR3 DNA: TGTGCCAGCAGCTTACAACAGGGAAACAATGAGCAGTTCTTC

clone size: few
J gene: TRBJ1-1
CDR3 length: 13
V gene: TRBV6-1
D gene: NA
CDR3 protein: CASSSTENTEAFF
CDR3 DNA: TGTGCCAGCAGTTCCACAGAGAACACTGAAGCTTTCTTT

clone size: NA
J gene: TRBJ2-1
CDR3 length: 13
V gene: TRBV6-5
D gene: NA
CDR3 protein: CASSYSTGNEQFF
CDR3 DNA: TGTGCCAGCAGTTACTCGACAGGCAATGAGCAGTTCTTC

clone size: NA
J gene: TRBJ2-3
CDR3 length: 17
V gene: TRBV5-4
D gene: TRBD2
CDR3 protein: CASSLGASGGATDTQYF
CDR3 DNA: TGTGCCAGCAGCTTGGGCGCTAGCGGGGGGGCGACAGATACGCAGTATTTT

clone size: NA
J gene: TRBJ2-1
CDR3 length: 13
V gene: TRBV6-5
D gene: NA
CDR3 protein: CASRSPAYNEQFF
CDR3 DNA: TGTGCCAGCAGGTCCCCGGCCTACAATGAGCAGTTCTTC

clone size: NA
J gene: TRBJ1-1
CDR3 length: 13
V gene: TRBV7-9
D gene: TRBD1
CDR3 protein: CASSLLGQGSAFF
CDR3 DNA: TGTGCCAGCAGCTTACTGGGACAGGGCTCAGCTTTCTTT

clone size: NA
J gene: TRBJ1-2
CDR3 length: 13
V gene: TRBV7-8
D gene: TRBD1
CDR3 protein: CASSRDSNYGYTF
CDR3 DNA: TGTGCCAGCAGCCGGGACAGCAACTATGGCTACACCTTC

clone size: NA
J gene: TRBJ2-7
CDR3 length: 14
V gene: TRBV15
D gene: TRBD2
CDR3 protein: CATSNIAGPYEQYF
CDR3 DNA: TGTGCCACCAGCAACATAGCGGGACCCTACGAGCAGTACTTC

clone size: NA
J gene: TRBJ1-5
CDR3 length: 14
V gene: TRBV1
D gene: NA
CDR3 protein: CTSSQAPPNQPQHF
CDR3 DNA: TGCACCAGCAGCCAAGCCCCTCCCAATCAGCCCCAGCATTTT

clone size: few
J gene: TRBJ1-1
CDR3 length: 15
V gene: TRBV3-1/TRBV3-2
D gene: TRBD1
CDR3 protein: CASSQSGTGLIEAFF
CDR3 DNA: TGTGCCAGCAGCCAATCCGGGACAGGGCTTATTGAAGCTTTCTTT

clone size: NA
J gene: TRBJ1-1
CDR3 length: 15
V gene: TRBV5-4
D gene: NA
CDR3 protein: CASSLGSGRSTEAFF
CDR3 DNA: TGTGCCAGCAGCTTGGGATCGGGTAGGAGCACTGAAGCTTTCTTT

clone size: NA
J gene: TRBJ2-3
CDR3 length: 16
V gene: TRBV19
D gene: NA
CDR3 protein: CASSMGPAGTWGTQYF
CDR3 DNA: TGTGCCAGTAGTATGGGTCCCGCGGGGACCTGGGGAACGCAGTATTTT

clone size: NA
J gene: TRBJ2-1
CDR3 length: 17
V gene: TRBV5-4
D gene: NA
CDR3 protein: CASSLRVLRASYNEQFF
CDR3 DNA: TGTGCCAGCAGCTTGCGGGTTTTGCGGGCCTCCTACAATGAGCAGTTCTTC

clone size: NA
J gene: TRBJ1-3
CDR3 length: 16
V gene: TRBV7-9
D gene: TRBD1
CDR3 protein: CASSYRGLSSGNTIYF
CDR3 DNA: TGTGCCAGCAGTTACAGGGGATTAAGCTCTGGAAACACCATATATTTT

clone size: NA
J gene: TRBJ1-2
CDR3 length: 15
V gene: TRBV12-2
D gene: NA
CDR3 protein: CASRCGRPGGDGYTF
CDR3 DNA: TGTGCAAGTCGCTGCGGACGGCCAGGAGGGGATGGCTACACCTTC

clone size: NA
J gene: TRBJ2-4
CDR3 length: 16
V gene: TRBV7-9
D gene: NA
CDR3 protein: CASSRPGDIAKNIQYF
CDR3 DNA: TGTGCCAGCAGCCGACCCGGAGATATAGCCAAAAACATTCAGTACTTC

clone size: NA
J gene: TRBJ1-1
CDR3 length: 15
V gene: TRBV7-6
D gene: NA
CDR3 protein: CASSSKTPPGTEAFF
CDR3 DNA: TGTGCCAGCAGCTCAAAGACACCGCCGGGAACTGAAGCTTTCTTT

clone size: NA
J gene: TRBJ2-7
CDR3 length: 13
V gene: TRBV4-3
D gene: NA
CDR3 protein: CASSVRRVAEQYF
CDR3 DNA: TGCGCCAGCAGCGTTCGCAGGGTCGCCGAGCAGTACTTC

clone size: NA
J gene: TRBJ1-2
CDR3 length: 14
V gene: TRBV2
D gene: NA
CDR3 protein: CASSGSPVVDGYTF
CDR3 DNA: TGTGCCAGCAGTGGGTCCCCGGTCGTAGATGGCTACACCTTC

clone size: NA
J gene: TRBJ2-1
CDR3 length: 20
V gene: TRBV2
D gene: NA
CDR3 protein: CASSEEAGQSGRFAYNEQFF
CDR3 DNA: TGTGCCAGCAGTGAAGAGGCGGGACAGAGCGGACGGTTTGCCTACAATGAGCAGTTCTTC

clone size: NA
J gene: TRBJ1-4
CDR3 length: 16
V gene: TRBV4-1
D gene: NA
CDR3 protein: CASSQAAGAAGEKLFF
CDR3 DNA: TGCGCCAGCAGCCAAGCCGCCGGAGCAGCGGGTGAAAAACTGTTTTTT

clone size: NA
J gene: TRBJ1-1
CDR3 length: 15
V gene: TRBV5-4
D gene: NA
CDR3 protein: CASSLQGTYYTEAFF
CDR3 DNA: TGTGCCAGCAGCTTGCAGGGGACATATTACACTGAAGCTTTCTTT

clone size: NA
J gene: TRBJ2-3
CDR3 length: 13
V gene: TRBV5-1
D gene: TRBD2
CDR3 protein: CASSYPTSGREYF
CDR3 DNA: TGCGCCAGCAGCTACCCGACTAGCGGGCGGGAGTATTTT

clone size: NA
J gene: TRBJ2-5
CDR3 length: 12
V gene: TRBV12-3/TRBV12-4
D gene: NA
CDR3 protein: CASSFPRETQYF
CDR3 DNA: TGTGCCAGCAGTTTCCCCAGGGAGACCCAGTACTTC